This T cell receptor (beta chain) stems from a study of identifying expanded T cells in peripheral blood. Germline V CDR1 and CDR2: KGHSH, LQKENI. This CDR3 is 13 amino acids long. V lost 6 bases to trimming and J lost 1 base, with 9 bases between them. Study results and caveats: Approximately 1.2 clones differed between technical replicates, versus approximately 17 and 20 over time. Variance in clone template counts between approximately two-week samples significantly increased with total template count across all healthy donors.

TCRdb's table, derived via immunoSEQ multiplex PCR, lists solely in-frame clones and lacks some. The sample has 100,000 or so clones; roughly 89% are singletons. About this clone itself: Its antigen remains unidentified.

The sequence came from a person aged 18 to 75 in good health. Source material: blood. V usage is TRBV18 and J usage is TRBJ1-1; D is undetermined. This CDR3 reads CASSLGRNTEAFF. The CDR3 DNA reads TGTGCCAGCTCCCTGGGCCGGAACACTGAAGCTTTCTTT.